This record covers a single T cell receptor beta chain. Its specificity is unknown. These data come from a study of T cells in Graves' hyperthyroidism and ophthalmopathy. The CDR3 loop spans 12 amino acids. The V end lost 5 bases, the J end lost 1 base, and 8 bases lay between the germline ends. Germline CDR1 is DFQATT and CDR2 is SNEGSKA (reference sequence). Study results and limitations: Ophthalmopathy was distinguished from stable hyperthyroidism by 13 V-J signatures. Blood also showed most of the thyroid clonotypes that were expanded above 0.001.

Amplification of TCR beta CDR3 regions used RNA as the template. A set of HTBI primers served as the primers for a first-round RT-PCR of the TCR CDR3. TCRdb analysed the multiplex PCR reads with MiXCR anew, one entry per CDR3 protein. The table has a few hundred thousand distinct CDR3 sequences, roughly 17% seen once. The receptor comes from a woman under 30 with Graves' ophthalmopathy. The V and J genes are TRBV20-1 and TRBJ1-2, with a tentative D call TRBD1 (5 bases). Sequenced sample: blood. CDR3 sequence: CSAPTVNYGYTF. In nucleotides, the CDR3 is TGCAGTGCTCCGACAGTTAACTATGGCTACACCTTC.